The TCR beta chain under discussion was sequenced for a study of response to subunit inactivated influenza vaccine. In the case of this clonotype: Antigen specificity is unknown.

V was clipped by 0 bases and J by 5 bases, with 7 bases between them. CDR1 is MNHEY, CDR2 SVGAGI, per germline. The CDR3 covers 13 residues. The study's findings and limits: Each seasonal flu vaccination may recruit only limited new T cells, authors suggested.

TCRdb itself ran the RT-PCR reads through MiXCR, one entry per CDR3 protein. The repertoire holds about 650,000 distinct CDR3 sequences, with less than 15% as singletons. The sequences come from PBMCs from blood, collected approximately 15 days before vaccination. The sequence came from a man aged 45-60 years who received an inactivated influenza vaccine. The rearrangement joins TRBV6-5 to TRBJ2-5, with D perhaps TRBD1 (5 bases). CDR3 sequence reads: CASSYSQGETQYF. The CDR3 DNA is TGTGCCAGCAGTTACTCGCAGGGTGAGACCCAGTACTTC.